This passage covers 6 T cell receptor beta chains from one sample sequenced in a study of early T cells in non-severe SARS-CoV-2 infection. TCRdb re-called the 5' RACE reads with MiXCR, one entry per CDR3 protein. The table records some 57,000 distinct CDR3 sequences, more than 9% of them present only once. Sequenced material: whole blood. The receptors stem from an adult who was a healthcare worker with PCR-confirmed SARS-CoV-2 infection or an uninfected control (not recorded which).

A few counts support this clonotype. CDR3 loop: CSVAGGTINYEQYF. The DNA for the CDR3 is TGCAGCGTTGCGGGAGGGACGATTAACTACGAGCAGTACTTC. The chain has TRBV29-1 and TRBJ2-7, with 8 nucleotides matching TRBD2. The J segment lost 3 bases and the V segment lost 4 bases, leaving 8 bases of the junction unmatched. The CDR3 is 14 amino acids. CDR1 is SQVTM, CDR2 ANQGSEA, per germline.

This CDR3 is CSVDVGADTQYF. The CDR3 coding sequence is TGCAGCGTTGATGTGGGGGCAGATACGCAGTATTTT. The rearrangement joins TRBV29-1 to TRBJ2-3; either TRBD1 or TRBD2 may supply D (5 bases each). CDR1 and CDR2 (germline): SQVTM, ANQGSEA. The V gene lost 3 bases and the J gene lost 4 bases, with 8 bases spanning the gap. CDR3 length equals 12 residues.

This clonotype was counted ten times or more. The rearrangement joins TRBV29-1 to TRBJ2-1, with 8 bases lining up with TRBD2. V gave up 7 bases and J gave up 7 bases; unmatched junction bases: 12. CDR3 length: 14 residues. Germline CDR1 and CDR2: SQVTM and ANQGSEA. The CDR3 sequence is CSAKGLASRNEQFF. The CDR3 region has the DNA TGCAGCGCAAAAGGACTAGCTTCTCGGAATGAGCAGTTCTTC.

This clonotype was observed a handful of times. The chain employs TRBV7-3 and TRBJ2-5; 7 bases line up with TRBD2. J lost 5 bases, V lost 5 bases, and 5 bases had no gene match. Per germline, CDR1 SGHTA and CDR2 FQGTGA. CDR3 length: 13 amino acids. The CDR3 nucleotides are TGTGCCAGCAGCGAGACTAGCACCGAGACCCAGTACTTC. Translated, it gives CASSETSTETQYF.

This clonotype was seen only a few times. V gene TRBV12-3 or TRBV12-4 combines with J gene TRBJ1-2, with TRBD1 as a possible D gene (6 bases). CDR3 length: 15 amino acids. Trimming cost V 4 bases and J 3 bases, with 15 bases left between them. The CDR3 reads CASSSLRGAHYGYTF. The CDR3, as DNA: TGTGCCAGCAGTTCCTTGAGGGGGGCTCACTATGGCTACACCTTC.

The V gene is TRBV10-3, the J gene TRBJ2-7; D is uncertain. CDR3 length: 14 residues. In germline, CDR1 is ENHRY, CDR2 SYGVKD. The V gene lost 6 bases and the J gene lost 3 bases, with 15 bases spanning the gap. The CDR3: CAISPAVFGYEQYF. The CDR3 bases are TGTGCCATCAGCCCTGCAGTATTTGGCTACGAGCAGTACTTC.